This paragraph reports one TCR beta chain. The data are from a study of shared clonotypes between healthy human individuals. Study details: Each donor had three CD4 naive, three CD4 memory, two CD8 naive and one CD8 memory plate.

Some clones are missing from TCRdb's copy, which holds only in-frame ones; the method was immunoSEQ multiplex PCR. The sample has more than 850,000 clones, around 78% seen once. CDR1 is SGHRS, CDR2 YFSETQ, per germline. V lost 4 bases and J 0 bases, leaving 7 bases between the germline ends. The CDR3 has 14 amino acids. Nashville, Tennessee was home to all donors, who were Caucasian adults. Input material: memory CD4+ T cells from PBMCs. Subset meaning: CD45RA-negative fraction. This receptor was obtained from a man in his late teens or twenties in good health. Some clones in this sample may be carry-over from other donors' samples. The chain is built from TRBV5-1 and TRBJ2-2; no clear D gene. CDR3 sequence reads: CASSPLPNTGELFF. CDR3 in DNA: TGCGCCAGCAGCCCCCTACCGAACACCGGGGAGCTGTTTTTT.